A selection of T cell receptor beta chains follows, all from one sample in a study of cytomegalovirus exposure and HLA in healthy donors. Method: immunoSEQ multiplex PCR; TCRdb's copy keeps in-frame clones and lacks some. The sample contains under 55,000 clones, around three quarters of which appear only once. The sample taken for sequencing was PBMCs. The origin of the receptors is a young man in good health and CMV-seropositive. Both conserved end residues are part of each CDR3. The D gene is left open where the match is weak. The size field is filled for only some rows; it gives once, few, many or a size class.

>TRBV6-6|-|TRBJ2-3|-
TGTGCCAGCAGTAGGGGCACCTCCACAGATACGCAGTATTTT
CASSRGTSTDTQYF
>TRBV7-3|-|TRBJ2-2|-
TGTGCCAGCAGCTTAGAGGGCCGCGGGGAGCTGTTTTTT
CASSLEGRGELFF
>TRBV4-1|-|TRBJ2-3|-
TGCGCCAGCAGCCCCCCAAGCGTAGATACGCAGTATTTT
CASSPPSVDTQYF
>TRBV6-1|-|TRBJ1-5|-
TGTGCCAGCAGGCCGACAGGATCGACGGGTCAGCCCCAGCATTTT
CASRPTGSTGQPQHF
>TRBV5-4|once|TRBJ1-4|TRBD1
TGTGCCAGCAGCTCCGGGACAGGATCTGAACAACTGTTTTTT
CASSSGTGSEQLFF
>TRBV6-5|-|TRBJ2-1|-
TGTGCCAGCAGTTACTCGTGGTCTGGCGGTGACAATGAGCAGTTCTTC
CASSYSWSGGDNEQFF
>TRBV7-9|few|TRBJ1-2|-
TGTTCCAGCAGCGCCCGGGACGGGGTGGGGGGTGACACCTTC
CSSSARDGVGGDTF
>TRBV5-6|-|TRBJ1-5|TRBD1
TGTGCCAGCAGCCAAACAGGGGAGGGCAATCAGCCCCAGCATTTT
CASSQTGEGNQPQHF
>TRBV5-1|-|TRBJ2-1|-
TGCGCCAGCAGCTCGGCCGCCGCGGCTGAGCAGTTCTTC
CASSSAAAAEQFF
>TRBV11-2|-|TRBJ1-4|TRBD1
TGTGCCAGCAGCCCCGTGACAGGGGGCTCCGGTAATGAAAAACTGTTTTTT
CASSPVTGGSGNEKLFF
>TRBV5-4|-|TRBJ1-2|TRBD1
TGTGCCAGCAGCGGAGGGACAGGGGGTGGGGGCTACACCTTC
CASSGGTGGGGYTF